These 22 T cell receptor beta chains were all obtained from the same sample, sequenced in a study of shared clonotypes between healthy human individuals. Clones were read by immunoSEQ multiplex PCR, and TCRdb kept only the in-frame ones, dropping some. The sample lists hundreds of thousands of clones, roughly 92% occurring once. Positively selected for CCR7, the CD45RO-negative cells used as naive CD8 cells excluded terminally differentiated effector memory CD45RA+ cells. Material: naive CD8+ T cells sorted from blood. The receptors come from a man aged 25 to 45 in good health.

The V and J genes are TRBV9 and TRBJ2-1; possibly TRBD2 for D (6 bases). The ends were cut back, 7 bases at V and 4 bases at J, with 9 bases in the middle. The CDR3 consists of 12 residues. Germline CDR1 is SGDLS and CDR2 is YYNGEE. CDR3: CASGGLYNEQFF. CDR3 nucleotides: TGTGCCAGCGGGGGACTTTACAATGAGCAGTTCTTC. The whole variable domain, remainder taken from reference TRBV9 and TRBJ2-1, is DSGVTQTPKHLITATGQRVTLRCSPRSGDLSVYWYQQSLDQGLQFLIQYYNGEERAKGNILERFSAQQFPDLHSELNLSSLELGDSALYFCASGGLYNEQFFGPGTRLTVL.

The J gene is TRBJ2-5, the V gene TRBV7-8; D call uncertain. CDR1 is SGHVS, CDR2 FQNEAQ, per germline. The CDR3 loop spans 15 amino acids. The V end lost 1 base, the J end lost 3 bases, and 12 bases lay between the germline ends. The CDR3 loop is CASSLGAKVKETQYF. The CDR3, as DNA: TGTGCCAGCAGCTTAGGAGCTAAAGTCAAAGAGACCCAGTACTTC.

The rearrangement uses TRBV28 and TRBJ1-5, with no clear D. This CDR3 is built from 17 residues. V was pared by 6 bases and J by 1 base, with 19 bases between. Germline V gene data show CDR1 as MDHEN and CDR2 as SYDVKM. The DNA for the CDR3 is TGTGCCAGCAGCCAAGGGCCTGAGGGAGGAAGCAATCAGCCCCAGCATTTT. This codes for CASSQGPEGGSNQPQHF.

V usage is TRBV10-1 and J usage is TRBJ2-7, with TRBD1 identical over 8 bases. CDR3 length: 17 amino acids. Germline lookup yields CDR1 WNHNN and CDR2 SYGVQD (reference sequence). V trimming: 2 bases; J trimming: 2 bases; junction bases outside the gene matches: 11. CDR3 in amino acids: CASSEQSSGTGAYEQYF. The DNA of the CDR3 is TGCGCCAGCAGTGAGCAGTCTTCCGGGACAGGAGCCTACGAGCAGTACTTC.

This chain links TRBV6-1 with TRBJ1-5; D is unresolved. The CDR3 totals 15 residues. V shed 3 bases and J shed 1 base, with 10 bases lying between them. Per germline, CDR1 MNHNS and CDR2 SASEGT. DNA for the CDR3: TGTGCCAGCAGTGATTGGGAGGCGAGCAATCAGCCCCAGCATTTT. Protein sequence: CASSDWEASNQPQHF.

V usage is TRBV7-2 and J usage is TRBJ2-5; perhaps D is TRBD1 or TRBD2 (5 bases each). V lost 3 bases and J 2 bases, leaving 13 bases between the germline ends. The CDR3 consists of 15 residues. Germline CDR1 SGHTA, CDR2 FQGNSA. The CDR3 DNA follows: TGTGCCAGCAGCTTGGGGGAAAGGGGACAAGAGACCCAGTACTTC. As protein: CASSLGERGQETQYF.

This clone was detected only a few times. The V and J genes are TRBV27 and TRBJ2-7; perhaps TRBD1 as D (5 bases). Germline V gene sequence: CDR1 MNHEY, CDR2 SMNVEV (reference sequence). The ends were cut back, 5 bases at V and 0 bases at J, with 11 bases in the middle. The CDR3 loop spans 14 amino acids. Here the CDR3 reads CASSPDSRSYEQYF. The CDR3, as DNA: TGTGCCAGCAGTCCCGACAGCCGCTCCTACGAGCAGTACTTC.

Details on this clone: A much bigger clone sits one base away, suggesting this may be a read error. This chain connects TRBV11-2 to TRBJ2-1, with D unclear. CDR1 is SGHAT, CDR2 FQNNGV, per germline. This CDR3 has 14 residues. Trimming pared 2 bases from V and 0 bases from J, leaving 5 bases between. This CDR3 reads CASSLQSSYNEQFF. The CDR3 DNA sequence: TGTGCCAGCAGCTTACAGAGCTCCTACAATGAGCAGTTCTTC.

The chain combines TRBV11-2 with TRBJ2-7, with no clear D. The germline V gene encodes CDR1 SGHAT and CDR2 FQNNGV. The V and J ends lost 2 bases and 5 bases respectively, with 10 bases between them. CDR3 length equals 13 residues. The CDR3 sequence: CASSLNDLDEQYF. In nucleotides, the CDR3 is TGTGCCAGCAGCTTAAATGACTTGGACGAGCAGTACTTC.

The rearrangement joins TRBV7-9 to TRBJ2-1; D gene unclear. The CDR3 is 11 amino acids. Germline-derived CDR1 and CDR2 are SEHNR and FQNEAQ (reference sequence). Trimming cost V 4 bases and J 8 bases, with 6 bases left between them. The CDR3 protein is CASSYVDEQFF. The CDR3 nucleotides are TGTGCCAGCAGCTACGTTGATGAGCAGTTCTTC.

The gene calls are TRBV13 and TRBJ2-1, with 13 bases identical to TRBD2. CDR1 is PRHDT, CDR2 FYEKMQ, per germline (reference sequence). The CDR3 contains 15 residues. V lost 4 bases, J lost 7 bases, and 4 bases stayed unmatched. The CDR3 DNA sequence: TGTGCCAGCAGCTCCCGGACTAGCGGGAGAAATGAGCAGTTCTTC. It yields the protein CASSSRTSGRNEQFF.

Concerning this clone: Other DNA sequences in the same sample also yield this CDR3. The CDR3 sequence: CASSLGSGDEQFF. The CDR3 DNA follows: TGTGCCAGCAGCTTAGGGTCGGGCGATGAGCAGTTCTTC. The chain combines TRBV7-8 with TRBJ2-1, with unresolved D. The germline V and J ends were trimmed by 1 base and 8 bases, with 9 bases remaining between them. CDR1 and CDR2 (germline): SGHVS, FQNEAQ. The CDR3 extends over 13 amino acids.

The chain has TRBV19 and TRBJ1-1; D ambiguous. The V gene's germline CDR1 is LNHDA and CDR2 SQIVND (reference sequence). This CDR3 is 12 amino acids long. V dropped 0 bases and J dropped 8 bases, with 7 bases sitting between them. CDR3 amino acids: CASSIDQIEAFF. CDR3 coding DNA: TGTGCCAGTAGTATAGACCAAATAGAAGCTTTCTTT.

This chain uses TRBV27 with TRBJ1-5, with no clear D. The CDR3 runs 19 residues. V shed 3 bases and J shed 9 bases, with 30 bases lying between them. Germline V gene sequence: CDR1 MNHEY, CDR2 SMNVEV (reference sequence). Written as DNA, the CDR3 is TGTGCCAGCAGTTTCCGGACCTTCATGCCCCAGGCTAACCTTGGGCCCCAGCATTTT. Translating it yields CASSFRTFMPQANLGPQHF.

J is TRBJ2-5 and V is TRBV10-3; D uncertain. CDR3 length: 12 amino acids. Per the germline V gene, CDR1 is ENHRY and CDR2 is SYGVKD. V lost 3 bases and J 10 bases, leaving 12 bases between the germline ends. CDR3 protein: CAISDSLEYQYF. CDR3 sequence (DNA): TGTGCCATCAGTGACTCCCTTGAATACCAGTACTTC.

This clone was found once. The CDR3 coding sequence is TGTGCCAGCAGTTTAGTCTTGGGGGCCCAGTACTTC. It codes for CASSLVLGAQYF. V is TRBV28 and J is TRBJ2-5; D might be TRBD1 or TRBD2, each matching 5 bases. Trimming left V 2 bases short and J 9 bases short, with 10 bases between. This CDR3 is built from 12 residues. Germline-derived CDR1 and CDR2 are MDHEN and SYDVKM.

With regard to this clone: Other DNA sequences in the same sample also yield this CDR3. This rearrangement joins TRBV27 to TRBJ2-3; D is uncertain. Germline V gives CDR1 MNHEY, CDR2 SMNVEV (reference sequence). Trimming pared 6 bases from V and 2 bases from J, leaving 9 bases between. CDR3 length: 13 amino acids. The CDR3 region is CASSLSLTDTQYF. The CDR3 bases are TGTGCCAGCAGCCTCAGCCTCACAGATACGCAGTATTTT.

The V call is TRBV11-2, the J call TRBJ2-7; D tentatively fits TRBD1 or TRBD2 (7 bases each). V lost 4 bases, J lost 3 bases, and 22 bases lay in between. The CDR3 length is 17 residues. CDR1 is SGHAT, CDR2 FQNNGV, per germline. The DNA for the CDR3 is TGTGCCAGCAGCTCGGGGCAGGGGGGGTTCACCGACTACGAGCAGTACTTC. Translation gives CASSSGQGGFTDYEQYF.

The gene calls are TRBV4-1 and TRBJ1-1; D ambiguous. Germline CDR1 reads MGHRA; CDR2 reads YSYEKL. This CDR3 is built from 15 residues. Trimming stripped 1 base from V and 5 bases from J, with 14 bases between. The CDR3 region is CASSQVPEWYTEAFF. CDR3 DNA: TGCGCCAGCAGCCAAGTTCCCGAATGGTATACTGAAGCTTTCTTT.

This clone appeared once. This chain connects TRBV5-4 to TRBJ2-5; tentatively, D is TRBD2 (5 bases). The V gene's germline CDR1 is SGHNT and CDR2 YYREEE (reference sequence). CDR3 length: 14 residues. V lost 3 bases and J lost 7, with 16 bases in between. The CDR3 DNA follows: TGTGCCAGCAGCTCCCTGCGGGTGGGAAGGACCCAGTACTTC. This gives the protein CASSSLRVGRTQYF.

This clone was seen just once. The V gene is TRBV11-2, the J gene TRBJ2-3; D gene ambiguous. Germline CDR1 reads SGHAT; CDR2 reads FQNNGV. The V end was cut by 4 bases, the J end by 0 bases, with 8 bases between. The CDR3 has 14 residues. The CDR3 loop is CASSYTRSTDTQYF. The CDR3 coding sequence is TGTGCCAGCAGCTATACCCGAAGCACAGATACGCAGTATTTT.

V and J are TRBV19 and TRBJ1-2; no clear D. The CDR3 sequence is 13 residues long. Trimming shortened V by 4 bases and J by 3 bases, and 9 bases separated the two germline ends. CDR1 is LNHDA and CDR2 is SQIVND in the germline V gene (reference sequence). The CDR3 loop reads CASSNTDHYGYTF. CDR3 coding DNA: TGTGCCAGTAGTAATACAGACCACTATGGCTACACCTTC.